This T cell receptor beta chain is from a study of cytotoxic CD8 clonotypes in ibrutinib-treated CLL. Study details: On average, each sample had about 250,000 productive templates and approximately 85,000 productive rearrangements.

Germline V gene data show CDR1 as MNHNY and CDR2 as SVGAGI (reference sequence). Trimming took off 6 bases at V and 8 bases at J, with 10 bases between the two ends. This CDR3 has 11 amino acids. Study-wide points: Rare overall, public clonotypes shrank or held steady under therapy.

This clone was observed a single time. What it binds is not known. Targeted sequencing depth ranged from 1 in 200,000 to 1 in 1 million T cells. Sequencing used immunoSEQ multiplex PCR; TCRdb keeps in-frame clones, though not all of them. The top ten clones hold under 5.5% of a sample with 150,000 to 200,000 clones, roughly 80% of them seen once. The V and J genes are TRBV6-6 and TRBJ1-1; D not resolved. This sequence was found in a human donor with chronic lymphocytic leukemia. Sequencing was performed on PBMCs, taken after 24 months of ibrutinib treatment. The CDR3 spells CASREPGEAFF. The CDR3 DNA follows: TGTGCCAGCAGGGAACCTGGGGAAGCTTTCTTT.